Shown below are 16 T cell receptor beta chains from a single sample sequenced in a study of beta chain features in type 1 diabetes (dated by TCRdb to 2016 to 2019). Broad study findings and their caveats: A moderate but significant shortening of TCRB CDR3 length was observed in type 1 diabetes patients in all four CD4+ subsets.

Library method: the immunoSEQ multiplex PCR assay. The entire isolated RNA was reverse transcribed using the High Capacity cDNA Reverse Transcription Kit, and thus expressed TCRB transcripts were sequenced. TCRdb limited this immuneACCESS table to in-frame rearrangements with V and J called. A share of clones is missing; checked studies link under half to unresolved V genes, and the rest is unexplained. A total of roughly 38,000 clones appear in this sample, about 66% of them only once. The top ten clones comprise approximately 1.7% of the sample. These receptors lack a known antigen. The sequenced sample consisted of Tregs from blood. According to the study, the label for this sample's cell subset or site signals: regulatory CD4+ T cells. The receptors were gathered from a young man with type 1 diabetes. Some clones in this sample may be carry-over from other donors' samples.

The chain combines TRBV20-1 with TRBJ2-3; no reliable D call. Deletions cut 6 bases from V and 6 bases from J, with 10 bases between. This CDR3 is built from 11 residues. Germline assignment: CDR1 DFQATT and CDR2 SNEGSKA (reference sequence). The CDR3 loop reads CSAILVDTQYF. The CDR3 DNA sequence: TGCAGTGCCATTCTAGTGGATACGCAGTATTTT.

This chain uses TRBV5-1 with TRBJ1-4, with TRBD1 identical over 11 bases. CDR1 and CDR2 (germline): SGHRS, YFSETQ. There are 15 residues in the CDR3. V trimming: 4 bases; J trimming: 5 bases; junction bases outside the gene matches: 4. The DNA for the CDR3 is TGCGCCAGCAGCCTCGGGACAGGGGGAAATGAAAAACTGTTTTTT. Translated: CASSLGTGGNEKLFF.

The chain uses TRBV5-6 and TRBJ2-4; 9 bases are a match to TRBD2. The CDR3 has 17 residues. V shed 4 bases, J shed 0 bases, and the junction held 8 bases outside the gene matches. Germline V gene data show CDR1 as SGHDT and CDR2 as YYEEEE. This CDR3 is CASSGGAGGSAKNIQYF. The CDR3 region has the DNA TGTGCCAGCAGCGGGGGAGCGGGGGGCTCAGCCAAAAACATTCAGTACTTC. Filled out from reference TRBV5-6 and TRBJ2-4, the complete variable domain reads DAGVTQSPTHLIKTRGQQVTLRCSPKSGHDTVSWYQQALGQGPQFIFQYYEEEERQRGNFPDRFSGHQFPNYSSELNVNALLLGDSALYLCASSGGAGGSAKNIQYFGAGTRLSVL.

The CDR3 sequence is CASSAPGLAGVRRFF. In nucleotides, the CDR3 is TGTGCCAGCAGTGCCCCGGGACTAGCGGGGGTTCGCCGGTTCTTC. The chain links TRBV6-1 to TRBJ2-1; TRBD2 matches 14 bases. The CDR3 is 15 residues long. CDR1 and CDR2 from the germline V gene are MNHNS and SASEGT. V shed 4 bases, J shed 15 bases, and the junction held 11 bases outside the gene matches.

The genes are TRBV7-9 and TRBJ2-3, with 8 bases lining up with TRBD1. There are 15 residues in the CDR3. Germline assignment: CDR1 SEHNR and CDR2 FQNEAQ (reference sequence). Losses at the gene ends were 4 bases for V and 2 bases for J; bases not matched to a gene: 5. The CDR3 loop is CASSSRQGYTDTQYF. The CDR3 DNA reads TGTGCCAGCAGCTCCCGACAGGGGTACACAGATACGCAGTATTTT. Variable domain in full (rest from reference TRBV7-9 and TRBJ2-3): DTGVSQNPRHKITKRGQNVTFRCDPISEHNRLYWYRQTLGQGPEFLTYFQNEAQLEKSRLLSDRFSAERPKGSFSTLEIQRTEQGDSAMYLCASSSRQGYTDTQYFGPGTRLTVL.

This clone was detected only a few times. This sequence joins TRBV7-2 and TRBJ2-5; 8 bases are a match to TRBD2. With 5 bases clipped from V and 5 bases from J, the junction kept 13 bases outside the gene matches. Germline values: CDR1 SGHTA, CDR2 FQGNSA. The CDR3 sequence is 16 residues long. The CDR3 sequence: CASSPSGTGGFETQYF. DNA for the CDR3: TGTGCCAGCAGCCCCTCCGGAACGGGGGGGTTTGAGACCCAGTACTTC.

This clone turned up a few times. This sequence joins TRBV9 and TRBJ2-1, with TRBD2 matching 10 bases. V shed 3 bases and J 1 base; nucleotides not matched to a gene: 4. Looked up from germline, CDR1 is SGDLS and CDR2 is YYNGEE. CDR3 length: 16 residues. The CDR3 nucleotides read TGTGCCAGCAGCGCTACGACTAGCGGGTCCTACAATGAGCAGTTCTTC. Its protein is CASSATTSGSYNEQFF.

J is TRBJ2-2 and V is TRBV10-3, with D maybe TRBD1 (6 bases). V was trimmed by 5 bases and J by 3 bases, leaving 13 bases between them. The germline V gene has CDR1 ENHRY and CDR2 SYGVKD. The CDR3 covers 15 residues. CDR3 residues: CAISPTGLDTGELFF. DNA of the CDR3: TGTGCCATCAGTCCTACAGGGTTGGACACCGGGGAGCTGTTTTTT.

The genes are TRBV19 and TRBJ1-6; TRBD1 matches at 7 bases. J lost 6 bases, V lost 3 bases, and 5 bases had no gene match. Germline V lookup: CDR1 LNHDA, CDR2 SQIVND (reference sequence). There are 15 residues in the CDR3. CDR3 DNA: TGTGCCAGTAGTATGCACAGGGGTTTTAATTCACCCCTCCACTTT. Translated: CASSMHRGFNSPLHF.

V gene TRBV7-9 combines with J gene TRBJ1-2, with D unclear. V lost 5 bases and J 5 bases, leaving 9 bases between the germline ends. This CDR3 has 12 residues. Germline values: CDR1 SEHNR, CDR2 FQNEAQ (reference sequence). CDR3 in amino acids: CASSANPYGYTF. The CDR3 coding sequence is TGTGCCAGCAGCGCTAACCCGTATGGCTACACCTTC. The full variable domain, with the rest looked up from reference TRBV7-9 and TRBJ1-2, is DTGVSQNPRHKITKRGQNVTFRCDPISEHNRLYWYRQTLGQGPEFLTYFQNEAQLEKSRLLSDRFSAERPKGSFSTLEIQRTEQGDSAMYLCASSANPYGYTFGSGTRLTVV.

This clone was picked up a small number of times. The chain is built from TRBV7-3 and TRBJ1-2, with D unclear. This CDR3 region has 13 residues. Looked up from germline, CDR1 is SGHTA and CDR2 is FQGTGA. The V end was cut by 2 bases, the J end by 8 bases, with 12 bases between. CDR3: CASSLEGRVGYTF. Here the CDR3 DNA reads TGTGCCAGCAGCTTAGAGGGTCGGGTCGGCTACACCTTC.

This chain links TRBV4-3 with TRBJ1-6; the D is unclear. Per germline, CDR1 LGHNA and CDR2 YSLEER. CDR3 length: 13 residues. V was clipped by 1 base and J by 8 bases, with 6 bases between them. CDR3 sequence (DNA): TGCGCCAGCAGCCAAGTGGAGTATTCACCCCTCCACTTT. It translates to CASSQVEYSPLHF.

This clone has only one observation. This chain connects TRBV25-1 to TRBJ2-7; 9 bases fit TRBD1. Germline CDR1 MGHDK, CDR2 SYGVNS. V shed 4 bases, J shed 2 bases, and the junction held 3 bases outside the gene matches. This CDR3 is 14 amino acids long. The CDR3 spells CASSGQGGTYEQYF. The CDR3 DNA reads TGTGCCAGCAGTGGACAGGGGGGGACCTACGAGCAGTACTTC.

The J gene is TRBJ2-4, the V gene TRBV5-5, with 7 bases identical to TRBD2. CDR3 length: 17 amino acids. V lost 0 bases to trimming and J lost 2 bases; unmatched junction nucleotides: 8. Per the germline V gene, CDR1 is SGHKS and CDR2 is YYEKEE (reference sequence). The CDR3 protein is CASSLAPSGEPKNIQYF. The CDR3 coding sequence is TGTGCCAGCAGCTTGGCCCCCAGCGGGGAGCCCAAAAACATTCAGTACTTC.

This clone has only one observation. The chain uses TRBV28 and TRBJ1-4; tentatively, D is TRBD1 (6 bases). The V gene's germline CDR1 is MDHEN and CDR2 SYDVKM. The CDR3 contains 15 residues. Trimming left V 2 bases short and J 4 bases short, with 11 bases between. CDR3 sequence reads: CASSLGRGYNEKLFF. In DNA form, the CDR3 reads TGTGCCAGCAGTTTAGGTAGGGGGTATAATGAAAAACTGTTTTTT.

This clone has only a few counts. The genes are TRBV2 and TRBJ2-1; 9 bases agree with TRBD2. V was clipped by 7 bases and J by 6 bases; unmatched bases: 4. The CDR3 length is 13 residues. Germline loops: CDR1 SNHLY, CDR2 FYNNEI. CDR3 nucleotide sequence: TGTGCCAGCATACTAGCGGGCCGCAATGAGCAGTTCTTC. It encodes CASILAGRNEQFF.